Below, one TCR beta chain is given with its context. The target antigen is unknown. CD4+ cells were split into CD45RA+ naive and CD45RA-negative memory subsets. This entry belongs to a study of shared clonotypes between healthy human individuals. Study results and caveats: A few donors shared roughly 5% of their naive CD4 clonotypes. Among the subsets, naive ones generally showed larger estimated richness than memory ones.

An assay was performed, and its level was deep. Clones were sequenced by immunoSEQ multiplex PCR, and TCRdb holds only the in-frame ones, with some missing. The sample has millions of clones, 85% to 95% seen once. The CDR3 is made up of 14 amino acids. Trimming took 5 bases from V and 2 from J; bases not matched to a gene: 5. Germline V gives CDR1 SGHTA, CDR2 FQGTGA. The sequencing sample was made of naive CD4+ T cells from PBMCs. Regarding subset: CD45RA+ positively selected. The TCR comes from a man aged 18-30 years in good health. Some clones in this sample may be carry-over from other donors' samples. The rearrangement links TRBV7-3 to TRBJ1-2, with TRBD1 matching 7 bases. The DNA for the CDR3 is TGTGCCAGCAGCAGAGACAGGGACAACTATGGCTACACCTTC. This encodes CASSRDRDNYGYTF.